This T cell receptor beta chain was recovered during a study of blood T cell repertoires in COVID-19. At the level of the study: Sites across the United States, Italy and Spain contributed samples from acute and convalescent COVID-19. PBMCs, B-cell-depleted T cells, or T cells provided the cDNA or gDNA that made up the material.

This CDR3 is 20 amino acids long. V lost 0 bases to trimming and J lost 0 bases; unmatched junction nucleotides: 12. Looked up from germline, CDR1 is LGHNA and CDR2 is YSLEER. Original processing notes: Amplification of reference gene primers provided the estimated nucleated cell counts. Data came from immunoSEQ multiplex PCR; TCRdb stores just in-frame clones and leaves some out. V and J calls and clone size come straight from that table; D and trimming were deduced from the DNA. The data hold 230,000 or so clones, with approximately 81% observed a single time. This rearrangement joins TRBV4-3 to TRBJ2-3; 10 bases agree with TRBD1. The specimen was peripheral blood. The clonotype comes from a man aged 25-45 years with active or convalescent COVID-19. CDR3 sequence reads: CASSQDGDLDRGTSTDTQYF. As DNA, the CDR3 is TGCGCCAGCAGCCAAGATGGAGACCTGGACAGGGGGACTAGCACAGATACGCAGTATTTT.